The 5 T cell receptor beta chains below come from one sample, sequenced in a study of T-cell memory formation after mild COVID-19 (dated by TCRdb to about 2021). The library was built by means of 5' RACE. The sequencer listed for this sample is Illumina NovaSeq 6000. TCRdb took the public reads, trimmed them with fastp at Q25, ran MiXCR for clone calling and kept in-frame beta chains. When rows share a CDR3 protein, they turn into one entry using the most common DNA and genes. The sample data list around 130,000 distinct CDR3 sequences, and about 5.9% of these were observed just once. The top ten constitute approximately 2.1% of the sample. The sequencing sample was made of PBMCs or a T cell subset sorted from them (not recorded which). The receptors stem from an adult woman who had mild COVID-19 (a few samples of this study predate the infection). The sample titles of this study are shuffled in the database, so cell type and time point are left out; the donor was told from shared clones.

This clonotype came up a few times. The rearrangement links TRBV29-1 to TRBJ1-2, with TRBD1 matching 7 bases. V lost 7 bases to trimming and J lost 13 bases; unmatched junction nucleotides: 12. The CDR3 sequence is 11 residues long. Germline values: CDR1 SQVTM, CDR2 ANQGSEA. The CDR3 reads CSAARQGRPTF. For the CDR3, the DNA is TGCAGCGCCGCCCGACAGGGAAGACCCACCTTC. Together with reference TRBV29-1 and TRBJ1-2, the CDR3 gives the full variable domain: SAVISQKPSRDICQRGTSLTIQCQVDSQVTMMFWYRQQPGQSLTLIATANQGSEATYESGFVIDKFPISRPNLTFSTLTVSNMSPEDSSIYLCSAARQGRPTFGSGTRLTVV.

This clonotype was detected only a few times. The V gene is TRBV12-3 or TRBV12-4, the J gene TRBJ2-3; D call uncertain. V shed 3 bases and J shed 4 bases, with 14 bases lying between them. This CDR3 has 15 amino acids. In nucleotides, the CDR3 is TGTGCCAGCAGTTTTAGGAGAGTCTCTGCAGATACGCAGTATTTT. This gives the protein CASSFRRVSADTQYF.

The rearrangement joins TRBV6-2 or TRBV6-3 to TRBJ2-1, with D possibly TRBD2 on 5 matching bases. Trimming stripped 4 bases from V and 4 bases from J, with 14 bases between. This CDR3 contains 15 residues. Germline V gene data show CDR1 as MNHEY and CDR2 as SVGEGT. The CDR3 loop reads CASSLRARGYNEQFF. The CDR3 region has the DNA TGTGCCAGCAGTTTGAGGGCGAGAGGTTACAATGAGCAGTTCTTC.

This clonotype was observed many times. This chain joins TRBV20-1 and TRBJ2-4; 7 nucleotides line up with TRBD1. Germline CDR1 and CDR2: DFQATT and SNEGSKA (reference sequence). There are 14 residues in the CDR3. V was pared by 5 bases and J by 1 base, with 5 bases of the junction left unmatched. The CDR3 spells CSAPKDRAKNIQYF. The DNA for the CDR3 is TGCAGTGCTCCAAAGGACAGGGCCAAAAACATTCAGTACTTC.

This clonotype was counted between two and nine times. CDR3 sequence (DNA): TGTGCCAGCAGCCTGGCGGGACCCCTCCACTTT. Its protein is CASSLAGPLHF. This chain links TRBV7-9 with TRBJ1-6; no clear D. Germline V lookup: CDR1 SEHNR, CDR2 FQNEAQ (reference sequence). The CDR3 has 11 residues. The germline V and J ends were trimmed by 5 bases and 12 bases, with 8 bases remaining between them.